Each of the 2 T cell receptor beta chains below was sequenced from the same sample in a study of shared clonotypes between healthy human individuals. Clones were read by immunoSEQ multiplex PCR, and TCRdb kept only the in-frame ones, dropping some. The repertoire holds hundreds of thousands of clones, with around four fifths as singletons. The sequencing input was memory CD4+ T cells sorted from blood. Subset defined: CD45RA-negative fraction. The receptors here all came from a woman aged 25 to 39 in good health.

The chain has TRBV30 and TRBJ2-5; D unresolved. CDR3 length: 11 residues. The germline V gene has CDR1 GTSNPN and CDR2 SVGIG (reference sequence). The ends were cut back, 8 bases at V and 7 bases at J, with 14 bases in the middle. The CDR3 loop is CAGGLMGTQYF. The CDR3 nucleotides read TGTGCCGGTGGGTTGATGGGGACCCAGTACTTC.

The chain joins TRBV18 to TRBJ1-3; no clear D. With 3 bases removed from V and 0 bases from J, the gap between germline ends came to 9 bases. The CDR3 has 15 residues. Germline CDR1 KGHSH, CDR2 LQKENI. CDR3 nucleotide sequence: TGTGCCAGCTCACCCCGACTGGACTCTGGAAACACCATATATTTT. It specifies CASSPRLDSGNTIYF. Supplemented by reference TRBV18 and TRBJ1-3, the full variable domain reads NAGVMQNPRHLVRRRGQEARLRCSPMKGHSHVYWYRQLPEEGLKFMVYLQKENIIDESGMPKERFSAEFPKEGPSILRIQQVVRGDSAAYFCASSPRLDSGNTIYFGEGSWLTVV.